This entry lists 26 T cell receptor beta chains sequenced from one sample in a study of blood T cell repertoires in COVID-19. The data were produced by immunoSEQ multiplex PCR, yet TCRdb's version contains in-frame clones alone and is incomplete. This table has 200,000 to 250,000 clones, approximately 80% appearing once. Sequencing input: peripheral blood. Every receptor here comes from an elderly man with acute or convalescent COVID-19.

DNA for the CDR3: TGTGCTAGTGGTCCGGACTATTGGTCCACAGATACGCAGTATTTT. This sequence encodes CASGPDYWSTDTQYF. This sequence joins TRBV12-5 and TRBJ2-3, with a possible D match to TRBD2 (6 bases). Per the germline V gene, CDR1 is LGHNT and CDR2 is FRNRAP. This CDR3 is built from 15 residues. V was trimmed by 5 bases and J by 2 bases, leaving 14 bases between them. The full variable domain, with the rest looked up from reference TRBV12-5 and TRBJ2-3, is DARVTQTPRHKVTEMGQEVTMRCQPILGHNTVFWYRQTMMQGLELLAYFRNRAPLDDSGMPKDRFSAEMPDATLATLKIQPSEPRDSAVYFCASGPDYWSTDTQYFGPGTRLTVL.

The rearrangement links TRBV5-8 to TRBJ1-5, with D maybe TRBD1 (6 bases). The CDR3 has 14 amino acids. CDR1 is SGHTS, CDR2 YDEGEE, per germline. Trimming pared 0 bases from V and 7 bases from J, leaving 11 bases between. The CDR3 coding sequence is TGTGCCAGCAGCTTGGAGAGGGGGGGCCAGCCCCAGCATTTT. Its translation: CASSLERGGQPQHF.

The V and J genes are TRBV30 and TRBJ2-3; 9 nucleotides agree with TRBD2. The V and J ends lost 4 bases and 9 bases, in that order; junction bases with no gene match: 5. Germline V gene lookup returns CDR1 GTSNPN and CDR2 SVGIG (reference sequence). The CDR3 covers 12 residues. In DNA form, the CDR3 reads TGTGCCTGGAAGGGACTAGCCGGGACGCAGTATTTT. Its protein is CAWKGLAGTQYF.

This chain connects TRBV3-1 (or the pseudogene TRBV3-2) to TRBJ2-7; 7 bases match TRBD2. Germline V gene lookup returns CDR1 LGHDT and CDR2 YNNKEL (reference sequence). Trimming took 2 bases from V and 5 from J; bases not matched to a gene: 21. The CDR3 is 19 amino acids. CDR3 residues: CASSQLVGAGRASLDEQYF. CDR3 bases: TGTGCCAGCAGCCAACTCGTGGGAGCGGGGAGGGCCTCCTTGGACGAGCAGTACTTC.

The genes are TRBV6-5 and TRBJ2-2; D remains ambiguous. CDR3 length equals 11 residues. V shed 6 bases and J shed 5 bases, with 4 bases lying between them. The germline CDR1 and CDR2 sequences are MNHEY and SVGAGI. The CDR3 DNA follows: TGTGCCAGCAGGACAACCGGGGAGCTGTTTTTT. Translating gives CASRTTGELFF.

V and J are TRBV11-2 and TRBJ2-1; D remains unclear. This CDR3 has 14 residues. Trimming removed 4 bases at V and 1 base at J, with 8 bases between. Germline CDR1 is SGHAT and CDR2 is FQNNGV. The CDR3 bases are TGTGCCAGCAGCTCCACGAGGTCCTACAATGAGCAGTTCTTC. This translates into CASSSTRSYNEQFF.

This sequence joins TRBV14 and TRBJ2-1; 14 bases align to TRBD2. In germline, CDR1 is SGHDN, CDR2 FVKESK. The CDR3 sequence is 16 residues long. Trimming at V came to 4 bases and at J to 3 bases, leaving 2 bases not matched to a gene. CDR3 loop: CASSRLAGGHYNEQFF. The CDR3 nucleotides are TGTGCCAGCAGCCGACTAGCGGGGGGGCACTACAATGAGCAGTTCTTC.

The gene calls are TRBV19 and TRBJ2-4; 9 positions match TRBD1. Losses at the gene ends were 6 bases for V and 1 base for J; bases not matched to a gene: 1. Looked up from germline, CDR1 is LNHDA and CDR2 is SQIVND (reference sequence). The CDR3 runs to 14 residues. The CDR3 nucleotides read TGTGCCAGTAGCGACAGGGGGGCCAAAAACATTCAGTACTTC. Its translation is CASSDRGAKNIQYF.

The rearrangement joins TRBV3-1 (or the pseudogene TRBV3-2) to TRBJ1-3; D ambiguous. V shed 0 bases and J shed 0 bases, with 12 bases lying between them. The CDR3 runs to 17 residues. Germline assignment: CDR1 LGHDT and CDR2 YNNKEL (reference sequence). The CDR3 reads CASSQDRRKSSGNTIYF. DNA for the CDR3: TGTGCCAGCAGCCAAGATCGCCGTAAGAGCTCTGGAAACACCATATATTTT.

The J gene is TRBJ2-5, the V gene TRBV18, with 10 bases lining up with TRBD1. The junction had 4 bases not matched to a gene; V was cut back by 5 bases and J by 4 bases. This CDR3 region has 14 residues. CDR1 is KGHSH, CDR2 LQKENI, per germline. CDR3 sequence reads: CASSGGQGGETQYF. The CDR3 bases are TGTGCCAGCTCAGGAGGACAGGGGGGAGAGACCCAGTACTTC.

V usage is TRBV3-1 (or the pseudogene TRBV3-2) and J usage is TRBJ2-2; no reliable D call. The CDR3 extends over 14 amino acids. Germline V gene lookup returns CDR1 LGHDT and CDR2 YNNKEL (reference sequence). Trimming removed 4 bases from V and 6 bases from J, with 12 bases in between. CDR3 DNA: TGTGCCAGCAGCCGGGTCAGTACAGCCGGGGAGCTGTTTTTT. This encodes CASSRVSTAGELFF.

This chain connects TRBV11-2 to TRBJ1-4; D is possibly TRBD1 (5 bases). This CDR3 has 14 residues. Looked up from germline, CDR1 is SGHAT and CDR2 is FQNNGV. V was cut by 7 bases and J by 4 bases, with 13 bases left in between. CDR3 DNA sequence: TGTGCCAGCACCCCGGGCGGGGGTAATGAAAAACTGTTTTTT. Residues: CASTPGGGNEKLFF.

This clone was recorded once. The gene calls are TRBV5-1 and TRBJ2-5; possible D gene TRBD1, 6 bases. The germline V gene encodes CDR1 SGHRS and CDR2 YFSETQ. Deletions cut 0 bases from V and 6 bases from J, with 12 bases between. The CDR3 is 14 residues long. The CDR3 nucleotides are TGCGCCAGCAGCTTGGAAGGGGGAAGGAAGACCCAGTACTTC. Protein sequence: CASSLEGGRKTQYF.

The count of this clone is one. The chain combines TRBV20-1 with TRBJ2-3, with D maybe TRBD1 (6 bases). Trimming cost V 6 bases and J 7 bases, with 11 bases left between them. Germline V gene data show CDR1 as DFQATT and CDR2 as SNEGSKA (reference sequence). The length of the CDR3 is 11 residues. This chain's CDR3 is CSAAGTYTQYF. CDR3 in DNA: TGCAGTGCAGCCGGGACATATACGCAGTATTTT.

The chain carries TRBV23-1 and TRBJ2-2, with D perhaps matching TRBD2 (6 bases). TRBV23-1 is an ORF, and what it does is uncertain. The CDR3 runs 16 residues. Trimming shortened V by 9 bases and J by 5 bases, and 22 bases separated the two germline ends. The CDR3 region is CARYRQAREDTGELFF. For the CDR3, the DNA is TGCGCCAGATACCGTCAGGCCAGGGAGGATACCGGGGAGCTGTTTTTT.

The gene calls are TRBV24-1 and TRBJ2-2; 10 nucleotides match TRBD1. The CDR3 spans 17 residues. The V gene end was trimmed by 1 base and the J gene end by 7 bases; junction bases not matched to a gene: 8. Germline V lookup: CDR1 KGHDR, CDR2 SFDVKD. CDR3 nucleotide sequence: TGTGCCACCAGTGATTTTACAGACAGGGGGCGCGTCGGGGAGCTGTTTTTT. This encodes CATSDFTDRGRVGELFF.

This clone was detected only once. The chain carries TRBV2 and TRBJ1-4; possibly TRBD1 for D (5 bases). The length of the CDR3 is 13 residues. The germline CDR1 and CDR2 sequences are SNHLY and FYNNEI. V shed 6 bases and J shed 7 bases, with 12 bases lying between them. CDR3 nucleotide sequence: TGTGCCAGCAGATGGACAACCCGTGAAAAACTGTTTTTT. Amino acid sequence: CASRWTTREKLFF.

The chain joins TRBV6-6 to TRBJ1-5, with 7 bases aligning to TRBD1. J was trimmed by 4 bases and V by 4 bases; bases with no gene match: 4. Germline CDR1 MNHNY, CDR2 SVGAGI (reference sequence). This CDR3 has 14 amino acids. CDR3 sequence: CASSWTQGNQPQHF. The DNA for the CDR3 is TGTGCCAGCAGTTGGACACAGGGGAATCAGCCCCAGCATTTT.

The V and J genes are TRBV5-1 and TRBJ1-1, with 10 bases lining up with TRBD1. The CDR3 has 13 amino acids. V lost 5 bases, J lost 7 bases, and 5 bases stayed unmatched. CDR1 is SGHRS and CDR2 is YFSETQ in the germline V gene. CDR3 residues: CASRGTGVLEAFF. The DNA for the CDR3 is TGCGCCAGCAGAGGGACAGGGGTCCTTGAAGCTTTCTTT.

This CDR3 reads CASLSTGTGSYEQYF. CDR3 coding DNA: TGTGCCAGCCTATCAACCGGGACAGGGTCCTACGAGCAGTACTTC. V usage is TRBV28 and J usage is TRBJ2-7, with TRBD1 identical over 9 bases. Trimming at V came to 8 bases and at J to 1 base, leaving 9 bases not matched to a gene. There are 15 residues in the CDR3. Germline CDR1 MDHEN, CDR2 SYDVKM.

Only a few counts were recorded for this clone. This chain uses TRBV10-3 with TRBJ2-7; TRBD2 agrees at 7 bases. Trimming took 0 bases from V and 6 from J; bases not matched to a gene: 5. The CDR3 sequence is 14 residues long. Looked up from germline, CDR1 is ENHRY and CDR2 is SYGVKD. CDR3 bases: TGTGCCATCAGTGAGTCTGGCAGGGAGGGCGAGCAGTACTTC. Translating it yields CAISESGREGEQYF.

The rearrangement joins TRBV19 to TRBJ1-1, with 8 bases aligning to TRBD1. This CDR3 is built from 15 residues. The V and J ends lost 6 bases and 5 bases, in that order; junction bases with no gene match: 11. Germline assignment: CDR1 LNHDA and CDR2 SQIVND (reference sequence). Written as DNA, the CDR3 is TGTGCCAGTAGCCCGGACAGGGCCCCGGGGACTGAAGCTTTCTTT. Protein product: CASSPDRAPGTEAFF.

The chain combines TRBV28 with TRBJ1-5; 8 bases fit TRBD1. V dropped 5 bases and J dropped 7; count of bases not matched to a gene: 16. The CDR3 totals 17 residues. Germline V gives CDR1 MDHEN, CDR2 SYDVKM. CDR3 nucleotide sequence: TGTGCCAGCAGTCCAGGAGGGGGCAGGGGGCGAAGGCAGCCCCAGCATTTT. Translated, it gives CASSPGGGRGRRQPQHF.

The chain combines TRBV7-2 with TRBJ1-2, with 7 bases identical to TRBD1. With V trimmed by 5 bases and J by 0 bases, 9 bases remained unmatched. The germline CDR1 and CDR2 sequences are SGHTA and FQGNSA. This CDR3 region has 16 residues. This CDR3 reads CASSPTGPVTNYGYTF. CDR3 sequence (DNA): TGTGCCAGCAGCCCGACAGGGCCAGTAACTAACTATGGCTACACCTTC. Drawing the rest from reference TRBV7-2 and TRBJ1-2, the complete variable domain is GAGVSQSPSNKVTEKGKDVELRCDPISGHTALYWYRQSLGQGLEFLIYFQGNSAPDKSGLPSDRFSAERTGGSVSTLTIQRTQQEDSAVYLCASSPTGPVTNYGYTFGSGTRLTVV.

The rearrangement uses TRBV5-4 and TRBJ2-7; possibly TRBD1 for D (5 bases). Germline CDR1 and CDR2: SGHNT and YYREEE (reference sequence). The CDR3 is 14 amino acids. The V gene lost 0 bases and the J gene lost 7 bases, with 14 bases spanning the gap. CDR3 in DNA: TGTGCCAGCAGCTTGGGTAGGAACAAGGGGGAGCAGTACTTC. Residues: CASSLGRNKGEQYF. The full variable domain, rest sourced from reference TRBV5-4 and TRBJ2-7, is ETGVTQSPTHLIKTRGQQVTLRCSSQSGHNTVSWYQQALGQGPQFIFQYYREEENGRGNFPPRFSGLQFPNYSSELNVNALELDDSALYLCASSLGRNKGEQYFGPGTRLTVT.

The gene calls are TRBV4-1 and TRBJ1-2, with D hard to call. Germline values: CDR1 MGHRA, CDR2 YSYEKL. The CDR3 covers 17 residues. V lost 0 bases and J lost 6, with 20 bases in between. The CDR3 DNA follows: TGCGCCAGCAGCCAAGAGGGGTGGACGGAGGGATGGAATGGCTACACCTTC. Its protein product is CASSQEGWTEGWNGYTF.